This entry lists 11 T cell receptor beta chains sequenced from one sample in a study of shared clonotypes between healthy human individuals. The protocol was immunoSEQ multiplex PCR, while the TCRdb copy is restricted to in-frame clones and leaves out a portion. The sample yields millions of clones, around 94% seen once. The specimen was naive CD4+ T cells sorted from blood. As to subset: CD45RA+ positively selected. These receptor sequences come from a man aged 18 to 30 in good health.

The V call is TRBV4-1, the J call TRBJ2-7, with D possibly being TRBD2 (6 bases). The germline CDR1 and CDR2 sequences are MGHRA and YSYEKL. This CDR3 contains 16 residues. V was pared by 3 bases and J by 0 bases, with 15 bases between. The CDR3 is CASSHRMRDSSYEQYF. CDR3 bases: TGCGCCAGCAGCCATCGAATGAGGGACTCCTCCTACGAGCAGTACTTC.

A note on this clone: Other nucleotide sequences from this sample produce the same CDR3. The chain is built from TRBV19 and TRBJ2-1, with 7 positions matching TRBD2. J was trimmed by 3 bases and V by 3 bases; bases with no gene match: 5. Per the germline V gene, CDR1 is LNHDA and CDR2 is SQIVND (reference sequence). This CDR3 is 15 amino acids long. The CDR3 coding sequence is TGTGCCAGTAGTATCGGGGCTAGCGGCTACAATGAGCAGTTCTTC. It codes for CASSIGASGYNEQFF.

The rearrangement uses TRBV30 and TRBJ2-1, with TRBD2 as a possible D gene (7 bases). Looked up from germline, CDR1 is GTSNPN and CDR2 is SVGIG (reference sequence). V shed 2 bases and J shed 10 bases, with 12 bases lying between them. The CDR3 covers 12 residues. CDR3 protein: CAWSPGGPEQFF. The DNA of the CDR3 is TGTGCCTGGAGTCCCGGGGGGCCGGAGCAGTTCTTC.

The CDR3 loop is CASSPPLGVPRNNEQFF. CDR3 coding DNA: TGTGCCAGCTCACCACCCCTTGGAGTCCCCCGCAACAATGAGCAGTTCTTC. The gene calls are TRBV18 and TRBJ2-1; D call uncertain. The CDR3 consists of 17 residues. From germline, CDR1 is KGHSH and CDR2 LQKENI. V was trimmed by 0 bases and J by 5 bases, leaving 17 bases between them.

The chain recombines TRBV6-1 with TRBJ2-7; D perhaps matches TRBD2 (6 bases). The length of the CDR3 is 12 residues. Trimming removed 3 bases from V and 9 bases from J, with 12 bases in between. Germline V gene sequence: CDR1 MNHNS, CDR2 SASEGT. The CDR3 DNA follows: TGTGCCAGCAGTGACGAACTAGCTCGGCAGTACTTC. Translated, it gives CASSDELARQYF.

The chain couples TRBV19 to TRBJ1-5; D is perhaps TRBD1 (5 bases). V was cut by 9 bases and J by 5 bases, with 23 bases left in between. The CDR3 covers 16 residues. Germline V CDR1 and CDR2: LNHDA, SQIVND (reference sequence). CDR3 residues: CASKTRDGVGDQPQHF. CDR3 sequence (DNA): TGTGCCAGCAAAACCCGGGACGGCGTCGGGGATCAGCCCCAGCATTTT.

The chain joins TRBV5-1 to TRBJ2-5; 8 positions agree with TRBD1. The length of the CDR3 is 17 residues. The ends lost 0 bases at V and 5 bases at J; junction bases unmatched: 12. Germline CDR1 is SGHRS and CDR2 is YFSETQ. For the CDR3, the DNA is TGCGCCAGCAGCTTGGAGTTAGACAGGGGCCTCGGGGAGACCCAGTACTTC. It specifies CASSLELDRGLGETQYF.

This chain connects TRBV4-1 to TRBJ1-5; maybe TRBD1 (6 bases). The CDR3 runs 16 residues. Trimming shortened V by 2 bases and J by 1 base, and 12 bases separated the two germline ends. Germline lookup yields CDR1 MGHRA and CDR2 YSYEKL. CDR3 nucleotide sequence: TGCGCCAGCAGCCAACCACGAGGGGGGAGCAATCAGCCCCAGCATTTT. Translated: CASSQPRGGSNQPQHF.

V gene TRBV5-6 combines with J gene TRBJ2-3, with 7 positions matching TRBD2. The CDR3 contains 16 residues. Germline V lookup: CDR1 SGHDT, CDR2 YYEEEE. V shed 4 bases and J 2 bases; nucleotides not matched to a gene: 10. This chain's CDR3 is CASSGPSAGSTDTQYF. DNA for the CDR3: TGTGCCAGCAGCGGCCCCTCAGCGGGATCCACAGATACGCAGTATTTT.

The V call is TRBV7-2, the J call TRBJ1-4, with a weak D call TRBD1 (5 bases). Germline CDR1 and CDR2: SGHTA and FQGNSA. The CDR3 runs 13 residues. Trimming took off 3 bases at V and 8 bases at J, with 10 bases between the two ends. The CDR3 sequence: CASSFAGQEKLFF. CDR3 nucleotide sequence: TGTGCCAGCAGCTTTGCGGGGCAGGAAAAACTGTTTTTT.

Of note for this clone: Other DNA variants within this sample encode the same CDR3. The V gene is TRBV5-1, the J gene TRBJ2-3; D gene unclear. The CDR3 loop spans 15 amino acids. V lost 0 bases to trimming and J lost 0 bases, with 8 bases between them. Germline V CDR1 and CDR2: SGHRS, YFSETQ. CDR3 nucleotide sequence: TGCGCCAGCAGCTTGGTGCCGACTAGCACAGATACGCAGTATTTT. Its protein product is CASSLVPTSTDTQYF.